One sample yielded the 27 T cell receptor beta chains listed below, sequenced in a study of post-analysis software for immune sequencing data. General study results and limits: Elevated frequency relative to controls characterized roughly 5 TRBV segments in patients, TRBV5-6, TRBV5-1 and TRBV20-1 among them.

Their antigens remain unidentified. Unique molecular identifiers were built into the TCR beta cDNA libraries. TCRdb used MiXCR to reprocess the PCR reads, holding one entry per CDR3 protein. The table lists about 540,000 distinct CDR3 sequences, around a third of them singletons, with approximately 5.4% in the top ten. The specimen sequenced was blood. These receptors originate from a girl under 18 with multiple sclerosis.

V is TRBV11-2 and J is TRBJ1-2; the D gene is possibly TRBD1 (5 bases). The length of the CDR3 is 15 residues. CDR1 is SGHAT and CDR2 is FQNNGV in the germline V gene. Deletions cut 7 bases from V and 2 bases from J, with 17 bases between. Written as DNA, the CDR3 is TGTGCCAGCAATCCCTCGGGGGAGCTGAACTATGGCTACACCTTC. It codes for CASNPSGELNYGYTF.

This clonotype has just a few counts. This chain uses TRBV6-5 with TRBJ1-1; the D gene is possibly TRBD1 (5 bases). V was trimmed by 9 bases and J by 10 bases, leaving 21 bases between them. Germline V CDR1 and CDR2: MNHEY, SVGAGI. This CDR3 is built from 13 residues. As DNA, the CDR3 is TGTGCCAGTCACCGCCCGGGGGGGTCTTTAGCTTTCTTT. It codes for CASHRPGGSLAFF.

The V and J genes are TRBV6-4 and TRBJ2-2, with 9 bases fitting TRBD1. Unmatched junction bases numbered 8, after V lost 2 bases and J lost 4 bases. Germline CDR1 MRHNA, CDR2 SNTAGT. CDR3 length: 17 residues. The CDR3 region is CASSDVADRGGTGELFF. DNA of the CDR3: TGTGCCAGCAGTGACGTTGCGGACAGGGGAGGCACCGGGGAGCTGTTTTTT.

As to this clonotype: A much larger clone differs by one base, so this may be a read error. The rearrangement links TRBV6-6 to TRBJ2-7, with 7 bases matching TRBD1. From germline, CDR1 is MNHNY and CDR2 SVGAGI (reference sequence). The CDR3 runs to 14 residues. CDR3 sequence reads: CASSYSGGKNEQYF. The CDR3 DNA reads TGTGCCAGCAGCTACTCAGGGGGAAAAAACGAGCAGTACTTC.

This clonotype was seen a single time. This chain joins TRBV20-1 and TRBJ2-1; a possible D gene is TRBD2 (5 bases). CDR1 is DFQATT and CDR2 is SNEGSKA in the germline V gene (reference sequence). Trimming pared 0 bases from V and 0 bases from J, leaving 12 bases between. This CDR3 region has 16 residues. The CDR3 coding sequence is TGCAGTGCTAGAGAGAGGGCTGGGCCCTCCTACAATGAGCAGTTCTTC. As protein: CSARERAGPSYNEQFF.

The chain uses TRBV2 and TRBJ1-1; D is unclear. CDR3 length: 12 residues. V was clipped by 2 bases and J by 5 bases, with 6 bases between them. Germline CDR1 SNHLY, CDR2 FYNNEI. CDR3 region: CASSEFVTEAFF. As DNA, the CDR3 is TGTGCCAGCAGTGAATTTGTGACTGAAGCTTTCTTT.

This clonotype was counted only a few times. The gene calls are TRBV3-1 and TRBJ2-5; 8 nucleotides agree with TRBD2. The CDR3 runs to 16 residues. The V and J ends lost 1 base and 2 bases, in that order; junction bases with no gene match: 6. In germline, CDR1 is LGHDT, CDR2 YNNKEL (reference sequence). The CDR3: CASSQVSAGAQETQYF. The CDR3 coding sequence is TGTGCCAGCAGCCAAGTCTCAGCGGGGGCTCAAGAGACCCAGTACTTC.

CDR3 in amino acids: CSLSSREGDTEAFF. The CDR3 nucleotides are TGCAGCCTTTCGTCGAGGGAGGGAGACACTGAAGCTTTCTTT. The V and J genes are TRBV29-1 and TRBJ1-1; D uncertain. V was pared by 8 bases and J by 3 bases, with 19 bases between. The CDR3 extends over 14 amino acids. Germline CDR1 is SQVTM and CDR2 is ANQGSEA. The entire variable domain, with the rest obtained from reference TRBV29-1 and TRBJ1-1, is as follows: SAVISQKPSRDICQRGTSLTIQCQVDSQVTMMFWYRQQPGQSLTLIATANQGSEATYESGFVIDKFPISRPNLTFSTLTVSNMSPEDSSIYLCSLSSREGDTEAFFGQGTRLTVV.

The chain carries TRBV6-6 and TRBJ1-4, with D possibly TRBD1 on 6 matching bases. V lost 2 bases and J lost 8, with 12 bases in between. Germline values: CDR1 MNHNY, CDR2 SVGAGI (reference sequence). The CDR3 has 14 residues. CDR3 bases: TGTGCCAGCAGTTACCGGGGGGCGCTGGAAAAACTGTTTTTT. This codes for CASSYRGALEKLFF.

CDR3 amino acids: CATQGSEQYF. The CDR3 nucleotides are TGTGCCACCCAAGGGAGCGAGCAGTACTTC. The J gene is TRBJ2-7, the V gene TRBV7-9; D is possibly TRBD2 (5 bases). The CDR3 loop spans 10 amino acids. CDR1 is SEHNR and CDR2 is FQNEAQ in the germline V gene (reference sequence). The germline V and J ends were trimmed by 10 bases and 6 bases, with 10 bases remaining between them.

The chain joins TRBV5-1 to TRBJ2-1, with 8 bases aligning to TRBD2. The CDR3 sequence is 15 residues long. Looked up from germline, CDR1 is SGHRS and CDR2 is YFSETQ. The trim removed 6 bases at V and 5 bases at J, leaving 10 bases unmatched. The CDR3: CASKQGLGNDNEQFF. Written as DNA, the CDR3 is TGCGCCAGCAAACAGGGACTAGGGAACGACAATGAGCAGTTCTTC.

The V and J genes are TRBV4-2 and TRBJ1-6, with D perhaps matching TRBD1 (6 bases). Trimming took off 0 bases at V and 4 bases at J, with 10 bases between the two ends. The CDR3 has 16 amino acids. Germline-derived CDR1 and CDR2 are LGHNA and YNFKEQ. The CDR3 DNA follows: TGTGCCAGCAGCCAAGAGGAGGACAGATATAATTCACCCCTCCACTTT. It specifies CASSQEEDRYNSPLHF.

The rearrangement uses TRBV7-8 and TRBJ1-2; D is ambiguous. CDR3 length: 16 amino acids. Germline lookup yields CDR1 SGHVS and CDR2 FQNEAQ. Trimming removed 5 bases from V and 3 bases from J, with 19 bases in between. CDR3 coding DNA: TGTGCCAGCAGCATACGGGAGTCGTCAGTAGACTATGGCTACACCTTC. Encoded protein: CASSIRESSVDYGYTF.

V is TRBV19 and J is TRBJ1-1; 7 bases match TRBD1. Germline loops: CDR1 LNHDA, CDR2 SQIVND (reference sequence). Germline trimming cut 3 bases from V and 1 base from J; bases unmatched to any gene: 2. The CDR3 is made up of 14 amino acids. CDR3 in DNA: TGTGCCAGTAGTATTCGGGACAGGAACACTGAAGCTTTCTTT. It codes for CASSIRDRNTEAFF.

This clonotype was seen more than once but under ten times. The chain uses TRBV5-1 and TRBJ2-5, with D uncertain. CDR3 length: 14 residues. Trimming took off 4 bases at V and 3 bases at J, with 13 bases between the two ends. Germline CDR1 is SGHRS and CDR2 is YFSETQ. The CDR3 protein is CASSPLTDEETQYF. CDR3 DNA sequence: TGCGCCAGCAGCCCTCTAACCGACGAAGAGACCCAGTACTTC. Full variable domain (rest looked up from reference TRBV5-1 and TRBJ2-5): KAGVTQTPRYLIKTRGQQVTLSCSPISGHRSVSWYQQTPGQGLQFLFEYFSETQRNKGNFPGRFSGRQFSNSRSEMNVSTLELGDSALYLCASSPLTDEETQYFGPGTRLLVL.

V is TRBV12-3 or TRBV12-4 and J is TRBJ2-1; 9 bases line up with TRBD2. The CDR3 spans 17 residues. J was trimmed by 4 bases and V by 6 bases; bases with no gene match: 13. CDR3 DNA sequence: TGTGCCAGCAGCCGTTGGCGACTAGCGGCAAATTACAATGAGCAGTTCTTC. Translated: CASSRWRLAANYNEQFF.

This clonotype was detected a few times. The V call is TRBV20-1, the J call TRBJ2-1, with 11 bases that match TRBD2. The germline gives CDR1 DFQATT, CDR2 SNEGSKA (reference sequence). This CDR3 contains 16 residues. J gave up 1 base and V 3 bases, and 5 bases lay outside the gene matches. CDR3 nucleotides: TGCAGTGCTAGGCCGCCTAGCGGGGGGTCCTACAATGAGCAGTTCTTC. Its translation is CSARPPSGGSYNEQFF.

This clonotype was seen once. One base away lies a much larger clone, so this may be a sequencing read error. The chain links TRBV4-1 to TRBJ2-5; D is possibly TRBD2 (6 bases). Germline V gives CDR1 MGHRA, CDR2 YSYEKL. CDR3 length: 15 amino acids. As DNA, the CDR3 is TGCGTCAGCAGCCAAGATTTCGGGGGAACAGAGACCCAGTACTTC. Protein sequence: CVSSQDFGGTETQYF.

This clonotype turned up a few times. The chain carries TRBV20-1 and TRBJ1-2; D gene unclear. V gave up 3 bases and J gave up 8 bases, with 22 bases separating them. The CDR3 length is 15 residues. CDR1 DFQATT and CDR2 SNEGSKA come from the germline V gene (reference sequence). CDR3 residues: CSARAYGSPSIGYTF. The CDR3 region has the DNA TGCAGTGCTAGGGCATATGGCTCCCCATCCATCGGCTACACCTTC.

This sequence joins TRBV2 and TRBJ1-1; possibly TRBD1 for D (5 bases). Trimming pared 7 bases from V and 3 bases from J, leaving 12 bases between. The germline CDR1 and CDR2 sequences are SNHLY and FYNNEI. CDR3 size: 13 residues. The CDR3 spells CASKSEGHTEAFF. CDR3 coding DNA: TGTGCCAGCAAAAGTGAGGGGCACACTGAAGCTTTCTTT.

The chain is built from TRBV12-3 or TRBV12-4 and TRBJ2-3; D gene ambiguous. The V and J ends lost 5 bases and 4 bases respectively, with 7 bases between them. The CDR3 spans 12 residues. In DNA, the CDR3 is TGTGCCAGCAGTCCAAAAGCAGATACGCAGTATTTT. It yields the protein CASSPKADTQYF.

The CDR3 protein is CASRQDRGRETQYF. The CDR3 DNA sequence: TGTGCCAGCAGGCAGGACAGGGGGCGGGAGACCCAGTACTTC. The chain has TRBV12-3 or TRBV12-4 and TRBJ2-5, with 11 bases lining up with TRBD1. The CDR3 has 14 residues. J gave up 5 bases and V 6 bases, and 5 bases lay outside the gene matches.

To note about this clonotype: Since a much larger clone is just one base distant, this may be a read error. The V gene is TRBV11-2, the J gene TRBJ2-3; possibly TRBD1 or TRBD2 for D (5 bases each). CDR3 length: 17 residues. CDR1 and CDR2 from the germline V gene are SGHAT and FQNNGV. V was pared by 4 bases and J by 5 bases, with 22 bases between. CDR3 loop: CASSSPINGAREDTQYF. CDR3 DNA: TGTGCCAGCAGCTCCCCCATCAACGGGGCCCGAGAAGATACGCAGTATTTT. Full variable domain (remainder filled in from reference TRBV11-2 and TRBJ2-3): EAGVAQSPRYKIIEKRQSVAFWCNPISGHATLYWYQQILGQGPKLLIQFQNNGVVDDSQLPKDRFSAERLKGVDSTLKIQPAKLEDSAVYLCASSSPINGAREDTQYFGPGTRLTVL.

This rearrangement joins TRBV6-5 to TRBJ2-3; 8 bases are shared with TRBD2. Germline trimming cut 1 base from V and 6 bases from J; bases unmatched to any gene: 6. This CDR3 comprises 15 residues. The germline CDR1 and CDR2 sequences are MNHEY and SVGAGI. CDR3 sequence: CASSYCRGGRDTQYF. The CDR3 bases are TGTGCCAGCAGTTACTGCCGGGGGGGCCGGGATACGCAGTATTTT.

The rearrangement joins TRBV20-1 to TRBJ2-7; the match to TRBD2 covers 8 bases. J gave up 4 bases and V 4 bases, and 3 bases lay outside the gene matches. Looked up from germline, CDR1 is DFQATT and CDR2 is SNEGSKA (reference sequence). The CDR3 length is 12 residues. CDR3 residues: CSATGGQYEQYF. Here the CDR3 DNA reads TGCAGTGCTACGGGGGGGCAATACGAGCAGTACTTC.

This clonotype has only a few counts. DNA for the CDR3: TGTGCCAGCACCCGGACAGGGGGCGTAGGTACCGGGGAGCTGTTTTTT. Translation: CASTRTGGVGTGELFF. The chain couples TRBV7-2 to TRBJ2-2; TRBD1 matches 11 bases. Trimming removed 7 bases from V and 5 bases from J; junction bases left unmatched: 9. CDR1 and CDR2 (germline): SGHTA, FQGNSA. The CDR3 runs to 16 residues.

This clonotype came up a few times. The V and J genes are TRBV5-1 and TRBJ1-1; D not resolved. V dropped 4 bases and J dropped 6 bases, with 13 bases sitting between them. CDR1 and CDR2 (germline): SGHRS, YFSETQ. CDR3 length: 13 residues. The CDR3 nucleotides read TGCGCCAGCAGCGCCTTTTACAGTGCTGAAGCTTTCTTT. It translates to CASSAFYSAEAFF.